Each of the 5 T cell receptor beta chains below was sequenced from the same sample in a study of shared clonotypes between healthy human individuals. The data were produced by immunoSEQ multiplex PCR, yet TCRdb's version contains in-frame clones alone and is incomplete. The data contain 950,000 to 1,100,000 clones, approximately 68% of them singletons. Source material: memory CD4+ T cells sorted from blood. Sample subset: CD45RA-negative fraction. All receptors come from a young man in good health.

The genes are TRBV28 and TRBJ1-6, with TRBD1 matching 7 bases. The CDR3 contains 15 residues. The germline V gene encodes CDR1 MDHEN and CDR2 SYDVKM. The V segment lost 4 bases and the J segment 9 bases; nucleotides outside the gene matches: 9. CDR3 coding DNA: TGTGCCAGCAGTTCTGTCGACAGGGACGGTTCACCCCTCCACTTT. Protein sequence: CASSSVDRDGSPLHF.

This clone was observed a handful of times. The CDR3 DNA sequence: TGCAGTGCGGCAGGAAACACCATATATTTT. As protein: CSAAGNTIYF. The V gene is TRBV20-1, the J gene TRBJ1-3, with D unclear. This CDR3 has 10 residues. From germline, CDR1 is DFQATT and CDR2 SNEGSKA (reference sequence). The V gene lost 6 bases and the J gene lost 4 bases, with 4 bases spanning the gap.

The chain employs TRBV11-3 and TRBJ2-1, with 7 bases identical to TRBD2. Germline V gene data show CDR1 as SGHNT and CDR2 as YENEEA. The V segment lost 2 bases and the J segment 4 bases; nucleotides outside the gene matches: 8. This CDR3 comprises 16 residues. CDR3 coding DNA: TGTGCCAGCAGCTTACTAACAGCGGGGTTTTACAATGAGCAGTTCTTC. Translation gives CASSLLTAGFYNEQFF. Supplemented by reference TRBV11-3 and TRBJ2-1, the full variable domain reads EAGVVQSPRYKIIEKKQPVAFWCNPISGHNTLYWYLQNLGQGPELLIRYENEEAVDDSQLPKDRFSAERLKGVDSTLKIQPAELGDSAVYLCASSLLTAGFYNEQFFGPGTRLTVL.

The chain uses TRBV7-2 and TRBJ2-1; D gene unclear. The CDR3 has 16 amino acids. Germline values: CDR1 SGHTA, CDR2 FQGNSA. Trimming removed 6 bases at V and 2 bases at J, with 17 bases between. The CDR3 is CASRLRAAPTYNEQFF. Here the CDR3 DNA reads TGTGCCAGCAGACTAAGGGCCGCCCCCACCTACAATGAGCAGTTCTTC.

This clone was recorded many times. The genes are TRBV7-2 and TRBJ2-1; D is unclear. The V gene's germline CDR1 is SGHTA and CDR2 FQGNSA. The CDR3 has 16 residues. With 5 bases removed from V and 7 bases from J, the gap between germline ends came to 21 bases. CDR3 amino acids: CASSHLRVLEVNEQFF. The CDR3 DNA reads as TGTGCCAGCAGCCACCTCCGGGTCCTGGAAGTTAATGAGCAGTTCTTC. The whole variable domain, remainder taken from reference TRBV7-2 and TRBJ2-1, is GAGVSQSPSNKVTEKGKDVELRCDPISGHTALYWYRQSLGQGLEFLIYFQGNSAPDKSGLPSDRFSAERTGGSVSTLTIQRTQQEDSAVYLCASSHLRVLEVNEQFFGPGTRLTVL.